What follows are 25 T cell receptor beta chains derived from one specimen sequenced in a study of beta chain features in type 1 diabetes. The isolated RNA, all of it, was reverse transcribed, so expressed TCRB transcripts were what got sequenced. Assay used: immunoSEQ multiplex PCR; TCRdb lists only in-frame clones, some missing. The data contain roughly 370,000 clones, 14% of them singletons. The sample was naive CD4+ T cells from blood. All receptors come from a young man in good health.

This chain uses TRBV5-6 with TRBJ2-6; TRBD1 is a possible D gene (5 bases). The CDR3 loop spans 16 amino acids. In germline, CDR1 is SGHDT, CDR2 YYEEEE. V was clipped by 2 bases and J by 2 bases, with 11 bases between them. For the CDR3, the DNA is TGTGCCAGCAGCTTAGCCGCCAGGGCTGGGGCCAACGTCCTGACTTTC. Protein: CASSLAARAGANVLTF. The full variable domain, completed using reference TRBV5-6 and TRBJ2-6, is DAGVTQSPTHLIKTRGQQVTLRCSPKSGHDTVSWYQQALGQGPQFIFQYYEEEERQRGNFPDRFSGHQFPNYSSELNVNALLLGDSALYLCASSLAARAGANVLTFGAGSRLTVL.

The table lists this clone with a few counts. This chain joins TRBV11-2 and TRBJ1-6, with D unclear. The ends were cut back, 5 bases at V and 14 bases at J, with 10 bases in the middle. Per the germline V gene, CDR1 is SGHAT and CDR2 is FQNNGV. This CDR3 has 11 amino acids. CDR3 in amino acids: CASSHNSALHF. CDR3 DNA sequence: TGTGCCAGCAGCCATAATTCGGCCCTCCACTTT.

V gene TRBV7-9 combines with J gene TRBJ2-2; no clear D gene. The germline gives CDR1 SEHNR, CDR2 FQNEAQ (reference sequence). V lost 5 bases, J lost 5 bases, and 9 bases lay in between. The CDR3 is 13 residues long. CDR3 loop: CASSTRVTGELFF. CDR3 DNA: TGTGCCAGCAGCACTCGAGTAACCGGGGAGCTGTTTTTT. The variable domain in full, completed from reference TRBV7-9 and TRBJ2-2, reads DTGVSQNPRHKITKRGQNVTFRCDPISEHNRLYWYRQTLGQGPEFLTYFQNEAQLEKSRLLSDRFSAERPKGSFSTLEIQRTEQGDSAMYLCASSTRVTGELFFGEGSRLTVL.

The J gene is TRBJ1-1, the V gene TRBV30; 11 bases match TRBD1. CDR3 length: 15 amino acids. Germline CDR1 and CDR2: GTSNPN and SVGIG (reference sequence). The V and J ends lost 4 bases and 5 bases, in that order; junction bases with no gene match: 9. The CDR3 spells CAWTFWTGGLTEAFF. The CDR3 DNA sequence: TGTGCCTGGACGTTTTGGACAGGGGGCTTGACTGAAGCTTTCTTT.

This clone was seen a handful of times. The chain is built from TRBV7-2 and TRBJ2-3; perhaps TRBD2 as D (5 bases). V lost 1 base, J lost 1 base, and 6 bases lay in between. The CDR3 runs to 14 residues. CDR1 SGHTA and CDR2 FQGNSA come from the germline V gene. CDR3 sequence reads: CASSLVGGTDTQYF. The DNA for the CDR3 is TGTGCCAGCAGCTTAGTCGGGGGCACAGATACGCAGTATTTT.

This clone was picked up a small number of times. V and J are TRBV11-3 and TRBJ2-1; D not certain. The germline V and J ends were trimmed by 0 bases and 6 bases, with 6 bases remaining between them. The CDR3 extends over 13 amino acids. From germline, CDR1 is SGHNT and CDR2 YENEEA. The chain's CDR3 is CASSLDRSNEQFF. Here the CDR3 DNA reads TGTGCCAGCAGCTTAGACAGGAGCAATGAGCAGTTCTTC.

With respect to this clone: Distinct nucleotide sequences in the sample also encode this CDR3. The chain has TRBV7-9 and TRBJ1-1; D gene uncertain. V lost 0 bases and J lost 7, with 0 bases in between. This CDR3 comprises 10 residues. Looked up from germline, CDR1 is SEHNR and CDR2 is FQNEAQ (reference sequence). The CDR3 reads CASSLAEAFF. In DNA form, the CDR3 reads TGTGCCAGCAGCTTAGCTGAAGCTTTCTTT. Filled out from reference TRBV7-9 and TRBJ1-1, the complete variable domain reads DTGVSQNPRHKITKRGQNVTFRCDPISEHNRLYWYRQTLGQGPEFLTYFQNEAQLEKSRLLSDRFSAERPKGSFSTLEIQRTEQGDSAMYLCASSLAEAFFGQGTRLTVV.

In this sample, this clone turned up a few times. The chain links TRBV7-9 to TRBJ2-3, with a tentative D call TRBD2 (5 bases). Germline V gene lookup returns CDR1 SEHNR and CDR2 FQNEAQ (reference sequence). The V end lost 1 base, the J end lost 6 bases, and 17 bases lay between the germline ends. CDR3 size: 16 residues. For the CDR3, the DNA is TGTGCCAGCAGCTTAGGGGTAGCGTCCCCCTTGGATACGCAGTATTTT. It specifies CASSLGVASPLDTQYF.

As for this clone: One base away lies a much larger clone, so this may be a sequencing read error. Other DNA sequences in the same sample also yield this CDR3. V usage is TRBV25-1 and J usage is TRBJ2-3; the D is unclear. With 6 bases removed from V and 0 bases from J, the gap between germline ends came to 1 base. Germline V gives CDR1 MGHDK, CDR2 SYGVNS. This CDR3 has 11 residues. The CDR3 DNA reads TGTGCCAGCAGCAGCACAGATACGCAGTATTTT. Translation: CASSSTDTQYF.

CDR3 sequence reads: CASSRDPQGEGYTF. CDR3 in DNA: TGTGCCAGCAGCCGCGATCCCCAGGGGGAAGGCTACACCTTC. The chain combines TRBV5-4 with TRBJ1-2, with 7 bases matching TRBD1. There are 14 residues in the CDR3. V trimming: 4 bases; J trimming: 8 bases; junction bases outside the gene matches: 11. CDR1 is SGHNT, CDR2 YYREEE, per germline (reference sequence). The full variable domain, its missing parts supplied by reference TRBV5-4 and TRBJ1-2, is ETGVTQSPTHLIKTRGQQVTLRCSSQSGHNTVSWYQQALGQGPQFIFQYYREEENGRGNFPPRFSGLQFPNYSSELNVNALELDDSALYLCASSRDPQGEGYTFGSGTRLTVV.

This clone was seen a few times. This sequence joins TRBV15 and TRBJ2-5; D is undetermined. With 0 bases removed from V and 2 bases from J, the gap between germline ends came to 13 bases. This CDR3 comprises 16 residues. The germline V gene encodes CDR1 LNHNV and CDR2 YYDKDF (reference sequence). CDR3 in amino acids: CATSRDVQDGQETQYF. In DNA, the CDR3 is TGTGCCACCAGCAGAGATGTGCAGGACGGACAAGAGACCCAGTACTTC.

The chain is built from TRBV11-3 and TRBJ2-6; the D is unclear. Deletions cut 5 bases from V and 0 bases from J, with 8 bases between. The CDR3 contains 15 residues. Germline CDR1 reads SGHNT; CDR2 reads YENEEA. The CDR3 here is CASSPGSSGANVLTF. The CDR3 DNA follows: TGTGCCAGCAGCCCTGGAAGCTCTGGGGCCAACGTCCTGACTTTC. The entire variable domain, with the rest obtained from reference TRBV11-3 and TRBJ2-6, is as follows: EAGVVQSPRYKIIEKKQPVAFWCNPISGHNTLYWYLQNLGQGPELLIRYENEEAVDDSQLPKDRFSAERLKGVDSTLKIQPAELGDSAVYLCASSPGSSGANVLTFGAGSRLTVL.

The chain is built from TRBV5-4 and TRBJ2-1; possibly TRBD1 or TRBD2 for D (5 bases each). V lost 4 bases and J 7 bases, leaving 21 bases between the germline ends. Germline V lookup: CDR1 SGHNT, CDR2 YYREEE (reference sequence). The CDR3 loop spans 16 amino acids. The DNA of the CDR3 is TGTGCCAGCAGCCCCCGGGGCAGGGCCCTATGGAATGAGCAGTTCTTC. Residues: CASSPRGRALWNEQFF.

The chain couples TRBV19 to TRBJ2-1, with 8 bases identical to TRBD2. V lost 5 bases and J lost 4; bases outside the gene matches: 22. The CDR3 length is 20 residues. Germline-derived CDR1 and CDR2 are LNHDA and SQIVND (reference sequence). This chain's CDR3 is CASSLSGSITTTTTYNEQFF. The CDR3 DNA follows: TGTGCCAGTAGTTTAAGCGGGAGTATTACGACGACGACGACTTACAATGAGCAGTTCTTC.

This clone was picked up a small number of times. The chain couples TRBV5-6 to TRBJ2-7; D is unclear. V lost 4 bases and J 3 bases, leaving 11 bases between the germline ends. In germline, CDR1 is SGHDT, CDR2 YYEEEE. There are 13 residues in the CDR3. CDR3 amino acids: CASSPRPVYEQYF. For the CDR3, the DNA is TGTGCCAGCAGCCCTCGGCCCGTCTACGAGCAGTACTTC. Combining the CDR3 with reference TRBV5-6 and TRBJ2-7 gives the whole variable domain DAGVTQSPTHLIKTRGQQVTLRCSPKSGHDTVSWYQQALGQGPQFIFQYYEEEERQRGNFPDRFSGHQFPNYSSELNVNALLLGDSALYLCASSPRPVYEQYFGPGTRLTVT.

This sequence joins TRBV4-3 and TRBJ2-1; D remains unclear. Deletions cut 0 bases from V and 8 bases from J, with 14 bases between. From germline, CDR1 is LGHNA and CDR2 YSLEER. The CDR3 is made up of 15 amino acids. The CDR3 DNA sequence: TGCGCCAGCAGCCAAGATCGATTGGGTGTGGATGAGCAGTTCTTC. Amino acid sequence: CASSQDRLGVDEQFF.

The sample holds a few counts of this clone. V usage is TRBV7-9 and J usage is TRBJ2-2; D is unresolved. Germline V gene data show CDR1 as SEHNR and CDR2 as FQNEAQ (reference sequence). CDR3 length: 14 amino acids. Trimming pared 1 base from V and 1 base from J, leaving 4 bases between. CDR3 protein: CASSLDRNTGELFF. CDR3 bases: TGTGCCAGCAGCTTAGACAGGAACACCGGGGAGCTGTTTTTT.

This clone occurred a few times. The chain employs TRBV5-1 and TRBJ1-1; 7 bases are shared with TRBD1. The germline V gene has CDR1 SGHRS and CDR2 YFSETQ. CDR3 length: 16 amino acids. V was clipped by 5 bases and J by 1 base; unmatched bases: 11. CDR3 in amino acids: CASRLGTVIRNTEAFF. The CDR3 bases are TGCGCCAGCAGACTTGGGACAGTGATACGGAACACTGAAGCTTTCTTT.

The chain recombines TRBV9 with TRBJ2-3; perhaps TRBD2 as D (6 bases). Trimming left V 1 base short and J 0 bases short, with 9 bases between. Germline-derived CDR1 and CDR2 are SGDLS and YYNGEE. The CDR3 is 15 amino acids. The CDR3 DNA is TGTGCCAGCAGCGTAAGGGCGGGAAGCACAGATACGCAGTATTTT. It encodes CASSVRAGSTDTQYF.

This clone has a handful of counts. The chain recombines TRBV30 with TRBJ1-1, with D tentatively TRBD1 (5 bases). The CDR3 loop spans 15 amino acids. V shed 2 bases and J shed 7 bases, with 20 bases lying between them. Germline V gene sequence: CDR1 GTSNPN, CDR2 SVGIG (reference sequence). The CDR3 bases are TGTGCCTGGAGTTCCCCAAGCTACAGGCGAGATGAAGCTTTCTTT. It codes for CAWSSPSYRRDEAFF. Full variable domain (missing parts from reference TRBV30 and TRBJ1-1): SQTIHQWPATLVQPVGSPLSLECTVEGTSNPNLYWYRQAAGRGLQLLFYSVGIGQISSEVPQNLSASRPQDRQFILSSKKLLLSDSGFYLCAWSSPSYRRDEAFFGQGTRLTVV.

This sequence joins TRBV10-3 and TRBJ2-5; TRBD2 matches at 11 bases. V shed 5 bases and J 1 base; nucleotides not matched to a gene: 3. CDR1 and CDR2 (germline): ENHRY, SYGVKD. The CDR3 contains 15 residues. The chain's CDR3 is CAISLLAGGQETQYF. In nucleotides, the CDR3 is TGTGCCATCAGTCTTCTAGCGGGAGGCCAAGAGACCCAGTACTTC.

V gene TRBV11-1 combines with J gene TRBJ2-1; the match to TRBD2 covers 13 bases. CDR3 length equals 16 residues. Germline assignment: CDR1 SGHAT and CDR2 FQDESV (reference sequence). V lost 9 bases to trimming and J lost 0 bases; unmatched junction nucleotides: 5. The CDR3, as DNA: TGTGCCAGTGGGACTAGCGGGACTAGCTCCTACAATGAGCAGTTCTTC. It is translated as CASGTSGTSSYNEQFF. The complete variable domain, with remaining parts taken from reference TRBV11-1 and TRBJ2-1, reads EAEVAQSPRYKITEKSQAVAFWCDPISGHATLYWYRQILGQGPELLVQFQDESVVDDSQLPKDRFSAERLKGVDSTLKIQPAELGDSAMYLCASGTSGTSSYNEQFFGPGTRLTVL.

The sample holds a few counts of this clone. The rearrangement links TRBV4-1 to TRBJ2-5, with D maybe TRBD1 (5 bases). V lost 0 bases and J lost 2, with 10 bases in between. The CDR3 covers 15 residues. CDR1 and CDR2 from the germline V gene are MGHRA and YSYEKL. DNA for the CDR3: TGCGCCAGCAGCCAAGAGCACAGGCGACAAGAGACCCAGTACTTC. Translating it yields CASSQEHRRQETQYF.

J is TRBJ2-4 and V is TRBV6-5; D possibly corresponds to TRBD2 (5 bases). The CDR3 length is 14 residues. Between the trimmed V and J ends, which lost 0 bases and 6 bases, there was a span of 9 bases. CDR1 MNHEY and CDR2 SVGAGI come from the germline V gene. The CDR3 here is CASSYSESGNIQYF. In DNA form, the CDR3 reads TGTGCCAGCAGTTACTCGGAGAGCGGAAACATTCAGTACTTC.

The gene calls are TRBV7-2 and TRBJ2-3, with 8 bases identical to TRBD1. Germline V gene sequence: CDR1 SGHTA, CDR2 FQGNSA. Unmatched junction bases numbered 8, after V lost 2 bases and J lost 4 bases. This CDR3 spans 16 amino acids. CDR3 DNA: TGTGCCAGCAGCTTAAATTCAGGGGGCATCCCAGATACGCAGTATTTT. Translation gives CASSLNSGGIPDTQYF.